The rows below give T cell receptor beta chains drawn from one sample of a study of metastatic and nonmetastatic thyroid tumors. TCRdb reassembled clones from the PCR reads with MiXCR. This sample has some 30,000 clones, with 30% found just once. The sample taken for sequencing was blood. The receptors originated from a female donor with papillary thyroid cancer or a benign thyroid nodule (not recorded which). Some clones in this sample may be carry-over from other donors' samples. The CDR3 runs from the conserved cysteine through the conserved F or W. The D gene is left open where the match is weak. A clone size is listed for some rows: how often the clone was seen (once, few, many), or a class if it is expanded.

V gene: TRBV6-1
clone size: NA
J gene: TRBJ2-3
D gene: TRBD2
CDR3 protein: CASSELASGGHTDTQYF
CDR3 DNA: TGTGCCAGCAGTGAACTAGCTAGCGGGGGCCATACAGATACGCAGTATTTT

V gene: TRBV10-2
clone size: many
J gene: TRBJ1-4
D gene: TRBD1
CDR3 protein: CASSDRGRPTNEKLFF
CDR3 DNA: TGCGCCAGCAGTGACAGGGGGCGGCCAACTAATGAAAAACTGTTTTTT

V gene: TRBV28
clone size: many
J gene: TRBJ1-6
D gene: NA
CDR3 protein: CASSSTAYNSPLHF
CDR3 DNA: TGTGCCAGCAGTTCCACCGCTTATAATTCACCCCTCCACTTT

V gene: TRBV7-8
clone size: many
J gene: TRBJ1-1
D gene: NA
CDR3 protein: CASSLGRRAGKGNTEAFF
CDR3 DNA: TGTGCCAGCAGCTTGGGACGGCGGGCCGGTAAGGGGAACACTGAAGCTTTCTTT

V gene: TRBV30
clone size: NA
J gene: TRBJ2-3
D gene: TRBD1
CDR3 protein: CAWGTGVGTDTQYF
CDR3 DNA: TGTGCCTGGGGTACAGGGGTTGGTACAGATACGCAGTATTTT

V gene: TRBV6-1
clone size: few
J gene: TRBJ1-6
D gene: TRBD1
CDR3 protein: CAGQGLAYNSPLHF
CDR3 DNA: TGTGCCGGACAGGGGTTGGCCTATAATTCACCCCTCCACTTT

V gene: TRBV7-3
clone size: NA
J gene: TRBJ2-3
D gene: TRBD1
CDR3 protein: CASSLMGQGSADTQYF
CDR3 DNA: TGTGCCAGTAGCTTAATGGGACAGGGGTCAGCGGATACGCAGTATTTT

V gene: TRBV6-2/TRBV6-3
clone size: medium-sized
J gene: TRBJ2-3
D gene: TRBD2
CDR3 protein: CASSGGSGTDTQYF
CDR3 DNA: TGTGCCAGCTCAGGCGGGAGTGGCACAGATACGCAGTATTTT

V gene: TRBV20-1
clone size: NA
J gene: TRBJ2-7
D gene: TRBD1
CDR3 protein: CSAITGVTGGSVEQYF
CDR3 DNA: TGCAGTGCTATAACTGGAGTGACAGGGGGATCAGTTGAGCAGTACTTC

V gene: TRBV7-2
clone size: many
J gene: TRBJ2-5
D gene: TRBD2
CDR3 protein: CASIPGLHQETQYF
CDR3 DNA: TGTGCCAGCATCCCGGGACTACACCAAGAGACCCAGTACTTC

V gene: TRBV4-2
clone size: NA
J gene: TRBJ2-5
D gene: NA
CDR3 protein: CASSQSVGGGETQYF
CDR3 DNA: TGTGCAAGCAGCCAATCGGTGGGAGGGGGAGAGACCCAGTACTTT

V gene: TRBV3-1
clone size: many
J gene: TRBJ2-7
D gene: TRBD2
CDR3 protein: CASSAGTSASYEQYF
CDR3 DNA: TGTGCCAGCAGCGCAGGGACTAGCGCCTCCTACGAGCAGTACTTC

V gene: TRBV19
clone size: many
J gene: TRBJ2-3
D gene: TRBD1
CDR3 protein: CASSPGTGVSDTQYF
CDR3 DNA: TGTGCCAGTAGCCCCGGGACAGGGGTTTCAGATACGCAGTATTTT

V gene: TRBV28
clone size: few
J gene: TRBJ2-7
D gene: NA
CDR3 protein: CASGGGSYSTDEQYF
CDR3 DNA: TGTGCCAGCGGGGGCGGGAGTTACTCCACCGACGAGCAGTACTTC

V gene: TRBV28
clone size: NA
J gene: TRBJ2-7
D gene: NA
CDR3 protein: CASIRRDPYEQYF
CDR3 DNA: TGTGCCAGCATTCGGCGGGACCCCTACGAGCAGTACTTC

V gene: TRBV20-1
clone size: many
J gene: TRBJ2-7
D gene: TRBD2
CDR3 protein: CSSPPGLAGGNDEQYF
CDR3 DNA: TGCAGTTCCCCCCCGGGACTAGCGGGAGGAAATGACGAGCAGTACTTC

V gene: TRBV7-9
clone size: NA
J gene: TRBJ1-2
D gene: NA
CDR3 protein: CASSLPGLNGYTF
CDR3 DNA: TGTGCCAGCAGCTTACCAGGGTTGAATGGCTACACCTTC

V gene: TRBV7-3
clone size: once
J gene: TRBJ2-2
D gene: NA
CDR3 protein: CASGPPSETNTGELFF
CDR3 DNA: TGTGCCAGCGGCCCCCCGAGCGAAACGAACACCGGGGAGCTGTTTTTT